A selection of T cell receptor beta chains follows, all from one sample in a study of blood T cells in healthy people across ages. From the 5' RACE reads, TCRdb called clonotypes with MiXCR, one entry per CDR3 protein. Here the sample spans about 1.8 million distinct CDR3 sequences, around half being singletons. Sequenced input: blood. The source of these receptors is a woman aged 40 to 49 in good health. The CDR3 runs from the conserved cysteine through the conserved F or W. D genes are given only for firm matches. Clone size is shown for a subset of rows, as once, few, many or a class of expanded clone.

NA TRBJ1-2 NA TRBV5-1 CASSPGTSAGYTF TGCGCCAGCAGCCCTGGGACTTCTGCTGGCTACACCTTC
NA TRBJ2-7 NA TRBV5-6 CASSFYILYEQYF TGTGCCAGCAGCTTCTATATCCTCTACGAGCAGTACTTC
NA TRBJ1-6 NA TRBV7-2 CASSLWDGNSPLHF TGTGCCAGCAGCTTATGGGACGGTAATTCACCCCTCCACTTT
NA TRBJ2-7 NA TRBV29-1 CSAAPSEGDEQYF TGCAGCGCAGCCCCGTCGGAGGGGGACGAGCAGTACTTC
NA TRBJ2-7 few TRBV12-3/TRBV12-4 CASSLSFGLYEQYF TGTGCCAGCAGTTTATCCTTTGGGCTATACGAGCAGTACTTC
NA TRBJ1-1 NA TRBV7-2 CASSLSVTGAFF TGTGCCAGCAGCCTATCAGTCACTGGGGCTTTCTTT
TRBD1 TRBJ1-1 once TRBV20-1 CSASITGGGMNTEAFF TGCAGTGCTAGTATTACAGGGGGCGGAATGAACACTGAAGCTTTCTTT
TRBD1 TRBJ2-6 NA TRBV6-6 CASSYGQATANVLTF TGTGCCAGCAGTTACGGACAGGCGACGGCCAACGTCCTGACTTTC
NA TRBJ2-3 NA TRBV4-2 CASSQEVAVPPASTDTQYF TGTGCCAGCAGCCAAGAGGTAGCGGTTCCTCCAGCTAGCACAGATACGCAGTATTTT
NA TRBJ1-2 NA TRBV7-2 CASSLVTDSVNYGYTF TGTGCCAGCAGCTTAGTCACGGACAGCGTTAACTATGGCTACACCTTC
TRBD1 TRBJ1-2 NA TRBV5-6 CASSLSRTGGGYTF TGTGCCAGCAGCTTGTCTCGGACAGGGGGTGGCTACACCTTC
NA TRBJ2-2 NA TRBV6-5 CASTKRANTGELFF TGTGCCAGCACCAAAAGGGCGAACACCGGGGAGCTGTTTTTT
TRBD1 TRBJ1-6 NA TRBV7-2 CASSWGQVGSPLHF TGTGCCAGCAGCTGGGGACAGGTCGGTTCACCCCTCCACTTT
TRBD2 TRBJ2-7 few TRBV7-2 CASSFGGVGGEQYF TGTGCCAGCAGCTTTGGGGGGGTTGGAGGCGAGCAGTACTTC
NA TRBJ2-7 NA TRBV6-1 CASSDIVGHHEQYF TGTGCCAGCAGTGATATCGTGGGACACCACGAGCAGTACTTC
NA TRBJ2-4 NA TRBV7-2 CASSPRPGNNIQYF TGTGCCAGCAGCCCAAGGCCCGGTAACAACATTCAGTACTTC
NA TRBJ2-5 many TRBV29-1 CSVEEARPQETQYF TGCAGCGTTGAAGAGGCCAGACCCCAAGAGACCCAGTACTTC
TRBD1 TRBJ2-5 once TRBV7-9 CASSEQGAGYNEQYF TGTGCCAGCAGCGAACAGGGGGCGGGATACAATGAGCAGTACTTC
NA TRBJ1-6 NA TRBV27 CASSLGNPTYNSPLHF TGTGCCAGCAGTTTAGGTAACCCCACCTATAATTCACCCCTCCACTTT
NA TRBJ1-4 once TRBV10-3 CAISETGRSNEKLFF TGTGCCATCAGTGAGACAGGGCGTTCGAATGAAAAACTGTTTTTT
NA TRBJ2-6 few TRBV5-1 CASSRYRDGANVLTF TGCGCCAGCAGCCGATACAGGGATGGGGCCAACGTCCTGACTTTC
NA TRBJ2-3 few TRBV27 CASSFTSPDTQYF TGTGCCAGCAGTTTCACTAGCCCCGATACGCAGTATTTT
NA TRBJ2-1 NA TRBV7-9 CASSSNREIYNEQFF TGTGCCAGCAGCTCTAACAGGGAAATCTACAATGAGCAGTTCTTC
NA TRBJ1-1 NA TRBV4-3 CASSQDFPTEAFF TGCGCCAGCAGCCAAGATTTCCCCACTGAAGCTTTCTTT
TRBD2 TRBJ2-1 few TRBV7-2 CASSLTRTSGVNEQFF TGTGCCAGCAGCTTAACCCGGACTAGCGGGGTCAATGAGCAGTTCTTC
NA TRBJ2-7 NA TRBV27 CASSFSKGKAGEQYF TGTGCCAGCAGTTTTAGCAAGGGGAAGGCTGGCGAGCAGTACTTC
NA TRBJ1-4 few TRBV7-2 CASSLAVAGGGGEKLFF TGTGCCAGCAGCTTAGCGGTAGCGGGAGGAGGTGGCGAAAAACTGTTTTTT
NA TRBJ1-1 NA TRBV9 CASGVSANTEAFF TGTGCCAGCGGCGTATCGGCGAACACTGAAGCTTTCTTT
NA TRBJ2-1 NA TRBV5-1 CASSLVGGLPDNEQFF TGCGCCAGCAGCTTGGTTGGAGGGCTGCCCGACAATGAGCAGTTCTTC
TRBD1 TRBJ2-5 NA TRBV20-1 CSAIRDRDGGQYF TGCAGTGCTATCCGGGACAGGGATGGGGGGCAGTACTTC
TRBD2 TRBJ2-6 NA TRBV13 CASRVAGTVSGANVLTF TGTGCCAGCAGAGTAGCGGGGACCGTCTCTGGGGCCAACGTCCTGACTTTC
TRBD2 TRBJ2-3 once TRBV9 CASSVAFSGGAQYF TGTGCCAGCAGCGTAGCGTTCTCCGGGGGGGCGCAGTATTTT
NA TRBJ2-1 NA TRBV29-1 CSVPSGNEQFF TGCAGCGTTCCCTCAGGCAATGAGCAGTTCTTC
NA TRBJ2-3 NA TRBV5-1 CASSFGEADTQYF TGCGCCAGCAGCTTCGGGGAGGCAGATACGCAGTATTTT
TRBD1 TRBJ1-2 NA TRBV19 CASSTGQGEYYGYTF TGTGCCAGTAGTACAGGACAGGGGGAATACTATGGCTACACCTTC
NA TRBJ2-7 NA TRBV6-2/TRBV6-3 CASSLGQSKQYF TGTGCCAGCAGCCTTGGACAGTCCAAGCAGTACTTC
NA TRBJ1-4 NA TRBV12-3/TRBV12-4 CASRQSATNEKLFF TGTGCCAGCAGACAGTCAGCAACTAATGAAAAACTGTTTTTT
NA TRBJ2-3 NA TRBV20-1 CSARSPLWITDTQYF TGCAGTGCTAGATCACCCCTGTGGATCACAGATACGCAGTATTTT
NA TRBJ2-6 NA TRBV27 CASSLDPSLSGANVLTF TGTGCCAGCAGTTTAGATCCCAGTTTATCTGGGGCCAACGTCCTGACTTTC
TRBD1 TRBJ2-7 few TRBV4-3 CASSQHLRGNEQYF TGCGCCAGCAGCCAACATCTCAGGGGGAACGAGCAGTACTTC
TRBD1 TRBJ2-4 once TRBV6-2/TRBV6-3 CASSWGQGAQQYF TGTGCCAGCAGTTGGGGACAGGGGGCCCAGCAGTACTTC
NA TRBJ1-1 NA TRBV25-1 CASSVIGDSGEAFF TGTGCCAGCAGTGTTATTGGGGACTCCGGTGAAGCTTTCTTT